These T cell receptor beta chains were read from a single sample in a study of human T cells and chemical hapten exposure. TCRdb called the RACE reads again in MiXCR, with one record for every CDR3 protein. Found here are fewer than 300,000 distinct CDR3 sequences, 8.6% of them singletons; the top ten hold under 2.5%. The sequences come from whole blood, collected in connection with sensitization to the hapten diphenylcyclopropenone (DPC). All receptors derive from a woman aged 35 to 49 with alopecia areata. Some clones in this sample may be carry-over from other donors' samples. Each CDR3 is given with its conserved first and last residue. The D gene is left open where the match is weak. Clone size is shown for a subset of rows, as once, few, many or a class of expanded clone.

d_call: TRBD1; clone_size: .; j_call: TRBJ2-7; v_call: TRBV3-1; cdr3_length: 14; cdr3_nt: TGTGCCAGCAGGGGCAGGGGGTCCCCTTACGAGCAGTACTTC; cdr3_aa: CASRGRGSPYEQYF
d_call: TRBD2; clone_size: .; j_call: TRBJ2-7; v_call: TRBV12-3/TRBV12-4; cdr3_length: 14; cdr3_nt: TGTGCCAGCAGGGGACTAGCGGGAACCTACGAGCAGTACTTC; cdr3_aa: CASRGLAGTYEQYF
d_call: .; clone_size: few; j_call: TRBJ2-1; v_call: TRBV7-9; cdr3_length: 15; cdr3_nt: TGTGCCAGCAGCTACAGGGTTGGCTCCTACAATGAGCAGTTCTTC; cdr3_aa: CASSYRVGSYNEQFF
d_call: TRBD2; clone_size: few; j_call: TRBJ2-7; v_call: TRBV6-2/TRBV6-3; cdr3_length: 16; cdr3_nt: TGTGCCAGCAGTTACTCGGCTAGCGGGAGACACTACGAGCAGTACTTC; cdr3_aa: CASSYSASGRHYEQYF
d_call: .; clone_size: few; j_call: TRBJ1-4; v_call: TRBV12-3/TRBV12-4; cdr3_length: 14; cdr3_nt: TGTGCCAGCAGTCCGCAGGTGAGGGGTGAAAAACTGTTTTTT; cdr3_aa: CASSPQVRGEKLFF
d_call: TRBD1; clone_size: .; j_call: TRBJ2-7; v_call: TRBV7-9; cdr3_length: 14; cdr3_nt: TGTGCCAGTGCCGGACAGGGGTTGACTGGGGAGCAGTACTTC; cdr3_aa: CASAGQGLTGEQYF
d_call: TRBD2; clone_size: few; j_call: TRBJ2-7; v_call: TRBV7-4; cdr3_length: 21; cdr3_nt: TGTGCCAGCAGCACTAGAGAGGCGCGGGAGTGTCTCGGGCCTAGCTCCTACGAGCAGTACTTC; cdr3_aa: CASSTREARECLGPSSYEQYF
d_call: TRBD1; clone_size: .; j_call: TRBJ2-1; v_call: TRBV7-9; cdr3_length: 18; cdr3_nt: TGTGCCAGCAGCTTTGACTCAGGGGGAATTGGTAAAGGCAATGAGCAGTTCTTC; cdr3_aa: CASSFDSGGIGKGNEQFF
d_call: .; clone_size: few; j_call: TRBJ2-6; v_call: TRBV5-1; cdr3_length: 18; cdr3_nt: TGCGCCAGCAGCTTAAGGGCAGGGAGGACCTCTGGGGCCAACGTCCTGACTTTC; cdr3_aa: CASSLRAGRTSGANVLTF
d_call: TRBD2; clone_size: few; j_call: TRBJ2-5; v_call: TRBV7-2; cdr3_length: 17; cdr3_nt: TGTGCCAGCAGCCCATATGGGACTAGCGGGAGGGTGGAGACCCAGTACTTC; cdr3_aa: CASSPYGTSGRVETQYF
d_call: TRBD1; clone_size: many; j_call: TRBJ2-3; v_call: TRBV9; cdr3_length: 16; cdr3_nt: TGTGCCAGCAGCGGCGGAGCGGACAGGGACGCAGATACGCAGTATTTT; cdr3_aa: CASSGGADRDADTQYF
d_call: TRBD2; clone_size: few; j_call: TRBJ2-3; v_call: TRBV6-1; cdr3_length: 15; cdr3_nt: TGTGCCAGCAGCCGACTAGCGGGAGAGGGGGATACGCAGTATTTT; cdr3_aa: CASSRLAGEGDTQYF
d_call: TRBD2; clone_size: few; j_call: TRBJ2-3; v_call: TRBV7-6; cdr3_length: 17; cdr3_nt: TGTGCCAGCAGCTTAGGACTAGCGCGGTCTAGCACAGATACGCAGTATTTT; cdr3_aa: CASSLGLARSSTDTQYF
d_call: TRBD1; clone_size: few; j_call: TRBJ1-1; v_call: TRBV11-2; cdr3_length: 15; cdr3_nt: TGTGCCAGCAGCTTAGACCCCGGACAGGTCTCTGAAGCTTTCTTT; cdr3_aa: CASSLDPGQVSEAFF
d_call: TRBD2; clone_size: few; j_call: TRBJ2-7; v_call: TRBV6-4; cdr3_length: 17; cdr3_nt: TGTGCCAGCAGTGACTCGTCCCTGGAACTAGCGGGAGGCGAGCAGTACTTC; cdr3_aa: CASSDSSLELAGGEQYF
d_call: TRBD1; clone_size: few; j_call: TRBJ2-7; v_call: TRBV6-5; cdr3_length: 12; cdr3_nt: TGTGCCAGCTGGGACAGCACCTACGAGCAGTACTTC; cdr3_aa: CASWDSTYEQYF
d_call: .; clone_size: .; j_call: TRBJ2-4; v_call: TRBV7-2; cdr3_length: 13; cdr3_nt: TGTGCCAGCAGCTTCGGGGGGCGCCCCATTCAGTACTTC; cdr3_aa: CASSFGGRPIQYF
d_call: .; clone_size: .; j_call: TRBJ2-7; v_call: TRBV21-1; cdr3_length: 13; cdr3_nt: TGTGCCAGCCCAACAGGGTCTAACTACGAGCAGTACTTC; cdr3_aa: CASPTGSNYEQYF
d_call: .; clone_size: many; j_call: TRBJ1-4; v_call: TRBV4-1; cdr3_length: 16; cdr3_nt: TGCGCCAGCAGCCAAGGACCGGGACGGACTAATGAAAAACTGTTTTTT; cdr3_aa: CASSQGPGRTNEKLFF
d_call: .; clone_size: .; j_call: TRBJ2-2; v_call: TRBV7-7; cdr3_length: 13; cdr3_nt: TGTGCTAGCACCGATCGACCCACCGGGGAGCTGTTTTTT; cdr3_aa: CASTDRPTGELFF
d_call: TRBD1; clone_size: many; j_call: TRBJ2-2; v_call: TRBV6-2/TRBV6-3; cdr3_length: 16; cdr3_nt: TGTGCCAGCAGTTACTCGACAGGGAGGAACACCGGGGAGCTGTTTTTT; cdr3_aa: CASSYSTGRNTGELFF
d_call: TRBD2; clone_size: many; j_call: TRBJ2-7; v_call: TRBV20-1; cdr3_length: 13; cdr3_nt: TGCAGTGCTAGGGGACTAGCTGACTACGAGCAGTACTTC; cdr3_aa: CSARGLADYEQYF
d_call: .; clone_size: few; j_call: TRBJ2-3; v_call: TRBV28; cdr3_length: 13; cdr3_nt: TGTGCCATTTGGGCCCCTGTCACAGATACGCAGTATTTT; cdr3_aa: CAIWAPVTDTQYF
d_call: .; clone_size: .; j_call: TRBJ2-4; v_call: TRBV7-9; cdr3_length: 14; cdr3_nt: TGTGCCAGCAGCTTATCAGGGGCGGTGAACATTCAGTACTTC; cdr3_aa: CASSLSGAVNIQYF
d_call: .; clone_size: .; j_call: TRBJ2-7; v_call: TRBV20-1; cdr3_length: 13; cdr3_nt: TGCAGTGCTTGCCAAAGGTTGTCCTACGAGCAGTACTTC; cdr3_aa: CSACQRLSYEQYF
d_call: .; clone_size: .; j_call: TRBJ1-5; v_call: TRBV12-3/TRBV12-4; cdr3_length: 13; cdr3_nt: TGTGCCAGCAGTCCGAGGGAGGGGCAGCCCCAGCATTTT; cdr3_aa: CASSPREGQPQHF